This TCR beta chain is drawn from a study of response to subunit inactivated influenza vaccine. Each CDR3 protein gets one entry after TCRdb re-called the RT-PCR reads with MiXCR. The table shows 500,000 to 550,000 distinct CDR3 sequences, with 20% to 25% occurring only once. Trimming stripped 2 bases from V and 4 bases from J, with 13 bases between. Per the germline V gene, CDR1 is MNHEY and CDR2 is SVGAGI. The CDR3 is 15 amino acids. This sample was also put to use in a study of T cells expressing NK-cell markers. This second study notes: Researchers built TCR beta cDNA using 5'RACE template switching with UMIs. One of eight sequenced donors was HCMV-seronegative; the other seven were seropositive. About six donors showed dominant NKG2C+ clonotypes comprising about 1.0-7.0% of their CD8+ T cells. Similarly, these clonotypes led the CD3+CD56-NKG2C+ fraction as well in several donors.

The chain has TRBV6-5 and TRBJ2-3, with no clear D. The source material was CD4+ T cells sorted from PBMCs, sampled less than 13 days after vaccination. The source of this sequence is a man between 50 and 59 years old who received an inactivated influenza vaccine. The CDR3 reads CASSYLGRGPDTQYF. The CDR3 DNA is TGTGCCAGCAGTTACCTCGGGCGCGGACCAGATACGCAGTATTTT.